The 5 T cell receptor beta chains given below trace back to one sample, sequenced in a study of cytomegalovirus exposure and HLA in healthy donors. The study ran its PCR with 60 Vbeta and 13 Jbeta primers. TCRdb's copy holds only in-frame clones and misses some; the assay was immunoSEQ multiplex PCR. This sample has some 170,000 clones; roughly four fifths occur once, and the top ten carry roughly 10%. The sequencing sample was made of PBMCs. These receptors were taken from a man aged 50-60 years in good health and CMV-seropositive.

Written as DNA, the CDR3 is TGTGCCAGCAGCGAGGGACAGCAAGAGACCCAGTACTTC. It is translated as CASSEGQQETQYF. The chain recombines TRBV9 with TRBJ2-5; 7 nucleotides line up with TRBD1. Unmatched junction bases numbered 1, after V lost 3 bases and J lost 2 bases. The CDR3 extends over 13 amino acids. CDR1 and CDR2 from the germline V gene are SGDLS and YYNGEE. Full variable domain (outside the CDR3, taken from reference TRBV9 and TRBJ2-5): DSGVTQTPKHLITATGQRVTLRCSPRSGDLSVYWYQQSLDQGLQFLIQYYNGEERAKGNILERFSAQQFPDLHSELNLSSLELGDSALYFCASSEGQQETQYFGPGTRLLVL.

This rearrangement joins TRBV9 to TRBJ1-1; D perhaps matches TRBD1 (5 bases). Germline lookup yields CDR1 SGDLS and CDR2 YYNGEE. The CDR3 covers 13 residues. V lost 0 bases, J lost 5 bases, and 8 bases lay in between. CDR3: CASSVGRGTEAFF. DNA for the CDR3: TGTGCCAGCAGCGTAGGTAGGGGTACTGAAGCTTTCTTT. Combining the CDR3 with reference TRBV9 and TRBJ1-1 gives the whole variable domain DSGVTQTPKHLITATGQRVTLRCSPRSGDLSVYWYQQSLDQGLQFLIQYYNGEERAKGNILERFSAQQFPDLHSELNLSSLELGDSALYFCASSVGRGTEAFFGQGTRLTVV.

The CDR3 nucleotides are TGTGCCAGCAGGAGTAGCGGGAGGGGCACAGATACGCAGTATTTT. The encoded protein is CASRSSGRGTDTQYF. V usage is TRBV6-5 and J usage is TRBJ2-3; 11 bases fit TRBD2. Germline loops: CDR1 MNHEY, CDR2 SVGAGI. V lost 6 bases and J lost 1; bases outside the gene matches: 3. The CDR3 is made up of 15 amino acids.

The gene calls are TRBV28 and TRBJ1-1; 7 positions agree with TRBD1. Germline CDR1 reads MDHEN; CDR2 reads SYDVKM. The CDR3 totals 12 residues. Unmatched junction bases numbered 10, after V lost 8 bases and J lost 10 bases. The CDR3 DNA is TGTGCCAGCGGCCCAAAGACAGGGAGAGCTTTCTTT. Translated, it gives CASGPKTGRAFF.

The chain is built from TRBV28 and TRBJ1-5; D remains unclear. The germline V gene encodes CDR1 MDHEN and CDR2 SYDVKM. The CDR3 runs to 16 residues. The V and J ends lost 3 bases and 3 bases respectively, with 15 bases between them. CDR3 sequence: CASSFISRQYNQPQHF. CDR3 sequence (DNA): TGTGCCAGCAGTTTCATTTCCAGGCAGTACAATCAGCCCCAGCATTTT.